This T cell receptor beta chain was recovered during a study of cytomegalovirus exposure and HLA in healthy donors. The germline V gene encodes CDR1 MDHEN and CDR2 SYDVKM. V was clipped by 7 bases and J by 7 bases, with 16 bases between them. The CDR3 runs 13 residues. Vbeta (60) and Jbeta (13) primers were used in the PCR. Here immunoSEQ multiplex PCR was the method, and the copy in TCRdb shows in-frame clones only, minus some. The sample yields around 97,000 clones, about four fifths seen once. Material for sequencing was PBMCs. This chain links TRBV28 with TRBJ1-1; D remains ambiguous. The TCR sequence derives from a man aged 35 to 55 in good health and CMV-seropositive. The CDR3 sequence is CASNPVLTNEAFF. In DNA, the CDR3 is TGTGCCAGCAACCCGGTACTAACAAATGAAGCTTTCTTT. Using reference TRBV28 and TRBJ1-1 for the parts outside the CDR3, the full variable domain is DVKVTQSSRYLVKRTGEKVFLECVQDMDHENMFWYRQDPGLGLRLIYFSYDVKMKEKGDIPEGYSVSREKKERFSLILESASTNQTSMYLCASNPVLTNEAFFGQGTRLTVV.